This T cell receptor (beta chain) was profiled in a study of cytomegalovirus exposure and HLA in healthy donors. Study in general: About 85 million unique TCRs from HLA-typed donors were held in an early release of data. Regarding the study as a whole: Productive status was seen about 87% or about 30% of the time for most TCR beta V segments in an earlier analysis.

The CDR3 runs 13 residues. V lost 6 bases to trimming and J lost 2 bases, with 10 bases between them. Looked up from germline, CDR1 is MNHNY and CDR2 is SVGAGI (reference sequence). A note on this clone: Its target is not known.

Both 60 Vbeta primers and 13 Jbeta primers went into the PCR. Libraries were prepared by immunoSEQ multiplex PCR; TCRdb keeps only in-frame clonotypes and omits some of them. This sample has roughly 150,000 clones, with about 82% found just once. The V and J genes are TRBV6-6 and TRBJ1-1; no reliable D call. The TCR comes from a male donor in good health and CMV-seronegative. The source material was PBMCs. The CDR3 bases are TGTGCCAGCAGACACACAGCCAACACTGAAGCTTTCTTT. Encoded protein: CASRHTANTEAFF.